Listed below are T cell receptor beta chains from one sample, sequenced in a study of regulatory dendritic cells for organ transplantation. TCRdb's copy holds only in-frame clones and misses some; the assay was immunoSEQ multiplex PCR. This table holds 25,000 to 30,000 clones, 82% found once. The source material was naive CD8+ T cells from blood. All receptors come from a human donor in good health. The CDR3 runs from the conserved cysteine through the conserved F or W. The order of the fields is clone size, J gene, V gene, D gene, CDR3 DNA, CDR3 protein. A D gene is named only where the DNA matches it firmly. Some rows have no size entry. The others give once, few or many, or a class for an expanded clone.

abundance: NA; j_gene: TRBJ2-7; v_gene: TRBV4-1; d_gene: TRBD1; CDR3nt: TGCGCCAGCAGCCAAGAGGGGACAGGGGTTTACGAGCAGTACTTC; CDR3aa: CASSQEGTGVYEQYF
abundance: NA; j_gene: TRBJ1-1; v_gene: TRBV19; d_gene: NA; CDR3nt: TGTGCCAGTAGTATAGGGCTTTTGGCGAACACTGAAGCTTTCTTT; CDR3aa: CASSIGLLANTEAFF
abundance: few; j_gene: TRBJ2-7; v_gene: TRBV2; d_gene: TRBD1; CDR3nt: TGTGCCAGCAGGGGCCGGGACAGGGACTACGAGCAGTACTTC; CDR3aa: CASRGRDRDYEQYF
abundance: NA; j_gene: TRBJ1-1; v_gene: TRBV7-9; d_gene: NA; CDR3nt: TGTGCCAGCAGCTTCCGGGAAGAAGCTTTCTTT; CDR3aa: CASSFREEAFF
abundance: NA; j_gene: TRBJ1-4; v_gene: TRBV4-2; d_gene: TRBD1; CDR3nt: TGTGCCAGCAGCCAAGAACAGGGGACCGAAAAACTGTTTTTT; CDR3aa: CASSQEQGTEKLFF
abundance: NA; j_gene: TRBJ2-2; v_gene: TRBV4-2; d_gene: NA; CDR3nt: TGTGCCAGCAGCCAGGATTTCCGGGACTTGCCCACCGGGGAGCTGTTTTTT; CDR3aa: CASSQDFRDLPTGELFF
abundance: NA; j_gene: TRBJ2-4; v_gene: TRBV7-9; d_gene: NA; CDR3nt: TGTGCCAGCAGCTTAGGGGGCATTCAAAACATTCAGTACTTC; CDR3aa: CASSLGGIQNIQYF
abundance: NA; j_gene: TRBJ2-1; v_gene: TRBV4-1; d_gene: TRBD1; CDR3nt: TGCGCCAGCAGCCCAGGCGGGGACAGGGCCGGCAATGAGCAGTTCTTC; CDR3aa: CASSPGGDRAGNEQFF
abundance: NA; j_gene: TRBJ1-1; v_gene: TRBV29-1; d_gene: NA; CDR3nt: TGCAGCGTTGAGTCACCGGGACACGACACTGAAGCTTTCTTT; CDR3aa: CSVESPGHDTEAFF
abundance: NA; j_gene: TRBJ1-6; v_gene: TRBV6-6; d_gene: TRBD1; CDR3nt: TGTGCCAGCAGTTACTCGGACAGGGAGGCTTCACCCCTCCACTTT; CDR3aa: CASSYSDREASPLHF
abundance: NA; j_gene: TRBJ1-2; v_gene: TRBV29-1; d_gene: TRBD1; CDR3nt: TGCAGCGTTGAGGGGGACAGCTATGGCTACACCTTC; CDR3aa: CSVEGDSYGYTF
abundance: NA; j_gene: TRBJ2-1; v_gene: TRBV19; d_gene: TRBD1; CDR3nt: TGTGCCAGTAGTATACGGGACAGGGGGCTCGATGAGCAGTTCTTC; CDR3aa: CASSIRDRGLDEQFF
abundance: NA; j_gene: TRBJ1-5; v_gene: TRBV7-6; d_gene: NA; CDR3nt: TGTGCCAGCAGCCCAGGACAAGAAAGCAATCAGCCCCAGCATTTT; CDR3aa: CASSPGQESNQPQHF
abundance: NA; j_gene: TRBJ2-5; v_gene: TRBV14; d_gene: NA; CDR3nt: TGTGCCAGCAGCCAGGCTCTGGGGAGGCTGTACGAGACCCAGTACTTC; CDR3aa: CASSQALGRLYETQYF
abundance: few; j_gene: TRBJ1-4; v_gene: TRBV7-9; d_gene: TRBD1; CDR3nt: TGTGCCAGCAGCTTCCACCGGGACAGGAGGAATGAAAAACTGTTTTTT; CDR3aa: CASSFHRDRRNEKLFF
abundance: NA; j_gene: TRBJ2-7; v_gene: TRBV6-5; d_gene: TRBD1; CDR3nt: TGTGCCAGCAGCAGGGGGCTACTGTCTCTCGAGCAGTACTTC; CDR3aa: CASSRGLLSLEQYF
abundance: NA; j_gene: TRBJ2-1; v_gene: TRBV7-9; d_gene: NA; CDR3nt: TGTGCCAGCAGCTCAGGGCTAGCGCGCAATGAGCAGTTCTTC; CDR3aa: CASSSGLARNEQFF
abundance: NA; j_gene: TRBJ2-7; v_gene: TRBV5-6; d_gene: TRBD1; CDR3nt: TGTGCCAGCAGCCAGGGACAGGGGGAGCAGTACTTC; CDR3aa: CASSQGQGEQYF
abundance: NA; j_gene: TRBJ2-7; v_gene: TRBV6-5; d_gene: NA; CDR3nt: TGTGCCAGCAGTTACATGTCAGGGCCAGAAGCTCACGAGCAGTACTTC; CDR3aa: CASSYMSGPEAHEQYF
abundance: NA; j_gene: TRBJ2-7; v_gene: TRBV5-6; d_gene: NA; CDR3nt: TGTGCCAGCAGCTTGGTAGCTACCTACGAGCAGTACTTC; CDR3aa: CASSLVATYEQYF
abundance: NA; j_gene: TRBJ2-3; v_gene: TRBV7-6; d_gene: NA; CDR3nt: TGTGCCAGCAGCTTAGCAGTGGAGAGGACTACAGATACGCAGTATTTT; CDR3aa: CASSLAVERTTDTQYF
abundance: NA; j_gene: TRBJ2-7; v_gene: TRBV18; d_gene: TRBD1; CDR3nt: TGTGCCAGCTCACCCGGACAGGACGCCGGGTTATGGGAGCAGTACTTC; CDR3aa: CASSPGQDAGLWEQYF
abundance: few; j_gene: TRBJ1-1; v_gene: TRBV4-2; d_gene: NA; CDR3nt: TGTGCCAGCAGCCAAGAGGCCGGGGAGAACACTGAAGCTTTCTTT; CDR3aa: CASSQEAGENTEAFF
abundance: NA; j_gene: TRBJ2-2; v_gene: TRBV4-3; d_gene: TRBD1; CDR3nt: TGCGCCAGCAGTTCCGACAGGGGTTACACCGGGGAGCTGTTTTTT; CDR3aa: CASSSDRGYTGELFF
abundance: few; j_gene: TRBJ2-7; v_gene: TRBV11-2; d_gene: TRBD1; CDR3nt: TGTGCCAGCAGCCCTCAGACAGGGACCGAGCAGTACTTC; CDR3aa: CASSPQTGTEQYF
abundance: NA; j_gene: TRBJ1-1; v_gene: TRBV11-2; d_gene: NA; CDR3nt: TGTGCCAGCAGCTTAGATCGGAGTGGGGCAGGGGCTAACACTGAAGCTTTCTTT; CDR3aa: CASSLDRSGAGANTEAFF
abundance: NA; j_gene: TRBJ1-1; v_gene: TRBV4-3; d_gene: NA; CDR3nt: TGCGCCAGCAGCCAAGGTGGTGCCTCACTGGGGGGAGAAGCTTTCTTT; CDR3aa: CASSQGGASLGGEAFF
abundance: NA; j_gene: TRBJ1-1; v_gene: TRBV12-5; d_gene: NA; CDR3nt: TGTGCTAGTGGTTTGGTACGGGGTGGGACTGAAGCTTTCTTT; CDR3aa: CASGLVRGGTEAFF
abundance: NA; j_gene: TRBJ2-5; v_gene: TRBV6-5; d_gene: TRBD2; CDR3nt: TGTGCCAGCAGTTACGGGGGGGGTCTCCAAGAGACCCAGTACTTC; CDR3aa: CASSYGGGLQETQYF
abundance: NA; j_gene: TRBJ1-5; v_gene: TRBV19; d_gene: NA; CDR3nt: TGTGCCAGTAGTATAGATCCCAACAGGCCCTATAGCAATCAGCCCCAGCATTTT; CDR3aa: CASSIDPNRPYSNQPQHF
abundance: few; j_gene: TRBJ1-6; v_gene: TRBV27; d_gene: TRBD1; CDR3nt: TGTGCCAGCAGACCCGGACAGGGGGATCCTTATAATTCACCCCTCCACTTT; CDR3aa: CASRPGQGDPYNSPLHF
abundance: few; j_gene: TRBJ2-7; v_gene: TRBV2; d_gene: NA; CDR3nt: TGTGCCACCCGTCCACTAGCAGCCTACGAGCAGTACTTC; CDR3aa: CATRPLAAYEQYF
abundance: NA; j_gene: TRBJ2-5; v_gene: TRBV7-9; d_gene: NA; CDR3nt: TGTGCCAGCAGCTTAGTTGGTAGTCACTTGGAGACCCAGTACTTC; CDR3aa: CASSLVGSHLETQYF
abundance: NA; j_gene: TRBJ2-7; v_gene: TRBV27; d_gene: NA; CDR3nt: TGTGCCAGCAGTTCAGGGCTCCCGAGATGGTACTTC; CDR3aa: CASSSGLPRWYF
abundance: NA; j_gene: TRBJ2-1; v_gene: TRBV15; d_gene: TRBD2; CDR3nt: TGTGCCACCAGCAGTGGAAATAGCGGGGGGAATGAGCAGTTCTTC; CDR3aa: CATSSGNSGGNEQFF
abundance: NA; j_gene: TRBJ2-7; v_gene: TRBV5-4; d_gene: TRBD2; CDR3nt: TGTGCCAGCAGCGGGACTAGCGGGGGCCCCTACGGGCAGTACTTC; CDR3aa: CASSGTSGGPYGQYF
abundance: NA; j_gene: TRBJ2-3; v_gene: TRBV9; d_gene: NA; CDR3nt: TGTGCCAGCAGCACCTGGGACGGGGGAGTCACAGATACGCAGTATTTT; CDR3aa: CASSTWDGGVTDTQYF
abundance: once; j_gene: TRBJ2-7; v_gene: TRBV6-4; d_gene: NA; CDR3nt: TGTGCCAGCAGTGACAGGCGGACCTACGAGCAGTACTTC; CDR3aa: CASSDRRTYEQYF
abundance: NA; j_gene: TRBJ1-2; v_gene: TRBV6-5; d_gene: NA; CDR3nt: TGTGCCAGCAGTTACATCCAGGGTTACGGCTATGGCTACACCTTC; CDR3aa: CASSYIQGYGYGYTF